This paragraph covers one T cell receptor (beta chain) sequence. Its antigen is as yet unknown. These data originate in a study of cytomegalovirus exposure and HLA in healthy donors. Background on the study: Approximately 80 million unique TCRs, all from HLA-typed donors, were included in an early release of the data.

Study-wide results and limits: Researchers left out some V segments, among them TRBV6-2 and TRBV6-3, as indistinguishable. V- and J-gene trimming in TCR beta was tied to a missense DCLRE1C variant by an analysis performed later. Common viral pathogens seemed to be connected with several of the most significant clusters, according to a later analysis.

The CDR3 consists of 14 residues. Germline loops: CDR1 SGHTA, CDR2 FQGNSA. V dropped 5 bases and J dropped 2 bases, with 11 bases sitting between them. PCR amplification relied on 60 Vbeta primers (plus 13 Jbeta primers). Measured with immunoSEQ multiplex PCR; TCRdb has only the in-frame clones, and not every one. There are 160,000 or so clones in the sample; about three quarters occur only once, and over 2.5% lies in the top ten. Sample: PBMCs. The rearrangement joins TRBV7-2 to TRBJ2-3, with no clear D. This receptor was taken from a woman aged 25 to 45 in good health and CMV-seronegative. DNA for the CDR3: TGTGCCAGCAGCGACTCCTCCTACACAGATACGCAGTATTTT. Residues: CASSDSSYTDTQYF.